The 30 T cell receptor beta chains presented below share a single source sample, sequenced in a study of CD8 T cells in Susac syndrome. An amount of RNA that ranged from roughly 0.5 to 1 ug was reverse transcribed with random hexamers. TCRdb recomputed calls from the immunoSEQ multiplex PCR reads with MiXCR, one row per CDR3 protein. The repertoire consists of some 260,000 distinct CDR3 sequences, with 80% to 90% occurring once and the leading ten covering over 0.1%. Input material: CD8+ T cells from PBMCs. The receptors stem from a human donor with multiple sclerosis.

The chain combines TRBV7-9 with TRBJ2-1; D is perhaps TRBD2 (7 bases). This CDR3 comprises 16 residues. V was cut by 7 bases and J by 2 bases, with 18 bases left in between. The germline V gene encodes CDR1 SEHNR and CDR2 FQNEAQ (reference sequence). Written as DNA, the CDR3 is TGTGCCAGCACCCCGGGGGGCGGGCCCACCTACAATGAGCAGTTCTTC. This codes for CASTPGGGPTYNEQFF.

This chain joins TRBV27 and TRBJ2-3; 7 bases are shared with TRBD2. Germline CDR1 and CDR2: MNHEY and SMNVEV (reference sequence). The V segment lost 1 base and the J segment 2 bases; nucleotides outside the gene matches: 9. The CDR3 loop spans 17 amino acids. For the CDR3, the DNA is TGTGCCAGCAGTTTATGGGGGGGACCGCTTAACACAGATACGCAGTATTTT. This codes for CASSLWGGPLNTDTQYF.

The chain links TRBV28 to TRBJ2-7, with 8 bases that match TRBD1. Germline V gene data show CDR1 as MDHEN and CDR2 as SYDVKM. This CDR3 comprises 15 residues. V trimming: 4 bases; J trimming: 5 bases; junction bases outside the gene matches: 10. CDR3 region: CASSSPQGAVNEQYF. In nucleotides, the CDR3 is TGTGCCAGCAGTTCCCCCCAGGGGGCAGTTAACGAGCAGTACTTC.

This chain uses TRBV4-1 with TRBJ2-7; 9 positions agree with TRBD1. CDR1 and CDR2 from the germline V gene are MGHRA and YSYEKL. The CDR3 extends over 15 amino acids. The J segment lost 2 bases and the V segment lost 3 bases, leaving 5 bases of the junction unmatched. The CDR3 protein is CASSQTGGETYEQYF. The CDR3 DNA sequence: TGCGCCAGCAGCCAGACAGGGGGGGAGACCTACGAGCAGTACTTC.

J is TRBJ2-1 and V is TRBV7-9; 8 nucleotides agree with TRBD1. The CDR3 totals 16 residues. Germline V CDR1 and CDR2: SEHNR, FQNEAQ (reference sequence). V was pared by 5 bases and J by 4 bases, with 10 bases of the junction left unmatched. CDR3 loop: CASSHPGQGQYNEQFF. The DNA of the CDR3 is TGTGCCAGCAGCCATCCAGGACAGGGTCAATACAATGAGCAGTTCTTC.

This clonotype was counted only a few times. The chain has TRBV12-3 or TRBV12-4 and TRBJ2-3; no clear D gene. Between the trimmed V and J ends, which lost 5 bases and 2 bases, there was a span of 8 bases. The CDR3 totals 13 residues. CDR3 sequence (DNA): TGTGCCAGCAGTCTTCTCGACACAGATACGCAGTATTTT. It translates to CASSLLDTDTQYF.

The chain is built from TRBV27 and TRBJ1-3, with D hard to call. The CDR3 runs 13 residues. CDR1 is MNHEY and CDR2 is SMNVEV in the germline V gene (reference sequence). Trimming cost V 5 bases and J 4 bases, with 9 bases left between them. Here the CDR3 reads CASSLAPGNTIYF. CDR3 in DNA: TGTGCCAGCAGTCTCGCCCCAGGAAACACCATATATTTT.

This sequence joins TRBV19 and TRBJ2-3; no definite D call. There are 13 residues in the CDR3. Germline V gives CDR1 LNHDA, CDR2 SQIVND (reference sequence). Trimming took off 7 bases at V and 2 bases at J, with 10 bases between the two ends. The CDR3 sequence is CASKYSSTDTQYF. CDR3 nucleotides: TGTGCCAGTAAATATTCGTCCACAGATACGCAGTATTTT.

This clonotype was seen a handful of times. The chain uses TRBV7-8 and TRBJ1-5, with D unclear. CDR3 length equals 16 residues. V lost 2 bases to trimming and J lost 7 bases, with 18 bases between them. Germline lookup yields CDR1 SGHVS and CDR2 FQNEAQ. The CDR3 coding sequence is TGTGCCAGCAGCTTAACTCTTCCCCGGGCATACCAGCCCCAGCATTTT. Translated: CASSLTLPRAYQPQHF.

The chain recombines TRBV20-1 with TRBJ2-2; TRBD2 is a possible D gene (6 bases). The CDR3 totals 14 residues. V was pared by 5 bases and J by 1 base, with 11 bases between. In germline, CDR1 is DFQATT, CDR2 SNEGSKA (reference sequence). CDR3 DNA sequence: TGCAGTGCTCGGGACTTCCTGAACACCGGGGAGCTGTTTTTT. This encodes CSARDFLNTGELFF.

The chain combines TRBV9 with TRBJ1-2, with D hard to call. CDR3 length: 12 amino acids. Per the germline V gene, CDR1 is SGDLS and CDR2 is YYNGEE. V was cut by 9 bases and J by 8 bases, with 17 bases left in between. DNA for the CDR3: TGTGCCACTTCGGACGGGGTTCGAGGCTACACCTTC. This gives the protein CATSDGVRGYTF.

The chain couples TRBV5-4 to TRBJ2-3; D may be TRBD2 (6 bases). The CDR3 length is 18 residues. Germline V gives CDR1 SGHNT, CDR2 YYREEE (reference sequence). V was clipped by 2 bases and J by 7 bases, with 26 bases between them. The CDR3 loop reads CASSFSLSGGTAINTQYF. The CDR3 DNA sequence: TGTGCCAGCAGCTTCTCCCTCTCAGGCGGGACCGCCATAAATACGCAGTATTTT.

The chain is built from TRBV9 and TRBJ2-7; the match to TRBD2 covers 10 bases. The CDR3 length is 15 residues. J was trimmed by 5 bases and V by 4 bases; bases with no gene match: 9. In germline, CDR1 is SGDLS, CDR2 YYNGEE. CDR3 nucleotide sequence: TGTGCCAGCAGCCCTCGAAGCGGGAGGGCCGACGAGCAGTACTTC. Translating gives CASSPRSGRADEQYF.

V is TRBV7-2 and J is TRBJ2-3; 11 bases are shared with TRBD2. Germline trimming cut 1 base from V and 4 bases from J; bases unmatched to any gene: 4. The germline CDR1 and CDR2 sequences are SGHTA and FQGNSA. This CDR3 has 16 amino acids. CDR3 sequence: CASSLDLAGGPDTQYF. Here the CDR3 DNA reads TGTGCCAGCAGCTTAGACCTAGCGGGAGGTCCAGATACGCAGTATTTT.

The genes are TRBV25-1 and TRBJ2-1; tentatively, D is TRBD1 (5 bases). Trimming left V 11 bases short and J 7 bases short, with 12 bases between. The CDR3 is 11 residues long. The V gene's germline CDR1 is MGHDK and CDR2 SYGVNS. CDR3 nucleotide sequence: TGTGCCTTAGGGGATTCTAATGAGCAGTTCTTC. This codes for CALGDSNEQFF.

In DNA form, the CDR3 reads TGTGCCAGCGCTGGCCTTTTCCCCACAGATACGCAGTATTTT. The encoded protein is CASAGLFPTDTQYF. The chain links TRBV6-5 to TRBJ2-3; D is ambiguous. V shed 8 bases and J shed 2 bases, with 14 bases lying between them. The CDR3 covers 14 residues. CDR1 and CDR2 from the germline V gene are MNHEY and SVGAGI.

This rearrangement joins TRBV18 to TRBJ2-3; D is uncertain. Between the trimmed V and J ends, which lost 2 bases and 0 bases, there was a span of 9 bases. CDR1 and CDR2 (germline): KGHSH, LQKENI. The CDR3 covers 15 residues. The CDR3 spells CASSPFPDSTDTQYF. CDR3 coding DNA: TGTGCCAGCTCACCATTTCCCGACAGCACAGATACGCAGTATTTT. The whole variable domain, filled in from reference TRBV18 and TRBJ2-3, reads NAGVMQNPRHLVRRRGQEARLRCSPMKGHSHVYWYRQLPEEGLKFMVYLQKENIIDESGMPKERFSAEFPKEGPSILRIQQVVRGDSAAYFCASSPFPDSTDTQYFGPGTRLTVL.

This chain links TRBV3-1 with TRBJ1-1; D call uncertain. V lost 3 bases and J 4 bases, leaving 12 bases between the germline ends. Per the germline V gene, CDR1 is LGHDT and CDR2 is YNNKEL (reference sequence). CDR3 length: 14 amino acids. The CDR3: CASSQEVSGTEAFF. In DNA form, the CDR3 reads TGTGCCAGCAGCCAGGAGGTGAGCGGCACTGAAGCTTTCTTT. Filled out from reference TRBV3-1 and TRBJ1-1, the complete variable domain reads DTAVSQTPKYLVTQMGNDKSIKCEQNLGHDTMYWYKQDSKKFLKIMFSYNNKELIINETVPNRFSPKSPDKAHLNLHINSLELGDSAVYFCASSQEVSGTEAFFGQGTRLTVV.

The V and J genes are TRBV6-5 and TRBJ2-7; 15 bases are a match to TRBD2. This CDR3 is 15 amino acids long. Germline-derived CDR1 and CDR2 are MNHEY and SVGAGI. Trimming at V came to 4 bases and at J to 2 bases, leaving 0 bases not matched to a gene. The CDR3 is CASSWTSGGAYEQYF. CDR3 coding DNA: TGTGCCAGCAGTTGGACTAGCGGGGGGGCCTACGAGCAGTACTTC.

This chain uses TRBV7-9 with TRBJ1-5, with 9 bases aligning to TRBD1. Germline loops: CDR1 SEHNR, CDR2 FQNEAQ (reference sequence). There are 16 residues in the CDR3. The trim removed 1 base at V and 7 bases at J, leaving 8 bases unmatched. CDR3 sequence (DNA): TGTGCCAGCAGCTTAGGGGGACAGGGAAATGGACAGCCCCAGCATTTT. Protein sequence: CASSLGGQGNGQPQHF.

This chain connects TRBV5-5 to TRBJ1-2, with D tentatively TRBD1 (5 bases). Trimming stripped 4 bases from V and 7 bases from J, with 11 bases between. The CDR3 spans 12 residues. Germline CDR1 reads SGHKS; CDR2 reads YYEKEE (reference sequence). The CDR3 sequence is CASSPDTLGYTF. The CDR3 coding sequence is TGTGCCAGCAGCCCGGACACCCTTGGCTACACCTTC.

This clonotype was seen more than once but under ten times. This chain uses TRBV6-5 with TRBJ1-1, with a tentative D call TRBD1 (5 bases). Trimming stripped 2 bases from V and 5 bases from J, with 9 bases between. The CDR3 is 13 residues long. In germline, CDR1 is MNHEY, CDR2 SVGAGI. The CDR3 sequence is CASSYGGGTEAFF. The CDR3 DNA reads as TGTGCCAGCAGTTACGGCGGGGGGACTGAAGCTTTCTTT.

The chain recombines TRBV27 with TRBJ1-2, with D unclear. Per germline, CDR1 MNHEY and CDR2 SMNVEV (reference sequence). V gave up 2 bases and J gave up 6 bases, with 13 bases separating them. This CDR3 is 14 amino acids long. This CDR3 is CASSLRTAFNGYTF. The CDR3 coding sequence is TGTGCCAGCAGTTTAAGAACAGCTTTCAATGGCTACACCTTC.

The chain couples TRBV30 to TRBJ1-1; 9 positions agree with TRBD1. V gave up 2 bases and J gave up 0 bases; unmatched junction bases: 10. The CDR3 runs 17 residues. CDR1 is GTSNPN, CDR2 SVGIG, per germline (reference sequence). The CDR3 protein is CAWSLTRQGVLNTEAFF. The CDR3 bases are TGTGCCTGGAGTCTCACCCGACAGGGGGTCTTGAACACTGAAGCTTTCTTT.

The table lists this clonotype with a few counts. V is TRBV7-2 and J is TRBJ2-3, with D uncertain. CDR3 size: 13 residues. CDR1 SGHTA and CDR2 FQGNSA come from the germline V gene. V dropped 11 bases and J dropped 0 bases, with 12 bases sitting between them. The CDR3 DNA is TGTGCCCCCTACGGCCCTAGCACAGATACGCAGTATTTT. It yields the protein CAPYGPSTDTQYF.

The table lists this clonotype with a few counts. The chain recombines TRBV12-3 or TRBV12-4 with TRBJ1-2, with D maybe TRBD1 (5 bases). Trimming shortened V by 1 base and J by 7 bases, and 7 bases separated the two germline ends. CDR3 size: 12 residues. In DNA, the CDR3 is TGTGCCAGCAGTTTAGGGGGCCCTGGCTACACCTTC. This translates into CASSLGGPGYTF.

The V call is TRBV3-1, the J call TRBJ2-1; TRBD2 matches at 12 bases. The CDR3 contains 17 residues. Per the germline V gene, CDR1 is LGHDT and CDR2 is YNNKEL (reference sequence). The ends lost 4 bases at V and 9 bases at J; junction bases unmatched: 13. The DNA of the CDR3 is TGTGCCAGCAGCCTCCCGGGGCTAGCGGGAGGGTGGGTTGAGCAGTTCTTC. This codes for CASSLPGLAGGWVEQFF.

The chain has TRBV19 and TRBJ2-1; a weak D match, TRBD2 (6 bases). Germline CDR1 is LNHDA and CDR2 is SQIVND (reference sequence). The CDR3 consists of 15 residues. Trimming left V 3 bases short and J 8 bases short, with 17 bases between. The CDR3 loop is CASSIRDLGVDEQFF. The DNA for the CDR3 is TGTGCCAGTAGTATCCGGGACTTGGGGGTAGATGAGCAGTTCTTC.

This clonotype was recorded once. V is TRBV4-1 and J is TRBJ2-5, with 7 bases matching TRBD1. Germline CDR1 is MGHRA and CDR2 is YSYEKL. Losses at the gene ends were 4 bases for V and 7 bases for J; bases not matched to a gene: 18. CDR3 length: 17 residues. The CDR3 coding sequence is TGCGCCAGCAGCCCCCAGGGGGAGCCCCTCGGGTTTGGGACCCAGTACTTC. Its protein is CASSPQGEPLGFGTQYF.

The chain joins TRBV27 to TRBJ2-7; D is uncertain. Trimming removed 5 bases from V and 7 bases from J, with 15 bases in between. The CDR3 consists of 13 residues. From germline, CDR1 is MNHEY and CDR2 SMNVEV (reference sequence). The CDR3 coding sequence is TGTGCCAGCAGTCCCACCCTCAAAACAGAGCAGTACTTC. This codes for CASSPTLKTEQYF.